The clone carrying this T cell receptor (beta chain) showed up just a few times. The antigen remains unidentified. TCRdb re-called the 5' RACE reads with MiXCR, one entry per CDR3 protein. This table has roughly 440,000 distinct CDR3 sequences, 15% to 20% appearing once. V gave up 4 bases and J gave up 14 bases; unmatched junction bases: 10. Germline values: CDR1 SGHRS, CDR2 YFSETQ. The CDR3 is 14 residues long. The data originate from a study of CD8 T cells in ankylosing spondylitis. Points from the study as a whole: Reportedly, significant enrichment of disease-linked clones occurred in matched ankylosing spondylitis synovial fluid. It appeared that ankylosing spondylitis blood was characterized by a TCR beta motif of fewer than ten highly homologous variants.

The rearrangement joins TRBV5-1 to TRBJ1-4; 11 nucleotides match TRBD1. The sample taken for sequencing was blood, either unsorted or a sorted T cell fraction (not recorded which). This TCR was recovered from a male donor with ankylosing spondylitis. This CDR3 reads CASSQGTGGKGLFF. The CDR3 DNA is TGCGCCAGCAGCCAGGGGACAGGGGGAAAAGGGCTGTTTTTT.